These 12 T cell receptor beta chains originate from one sample sequenced in a study of spatial heterogeneity in lung cancer. Study conclusions and caveats: Expanded intratumoral alpha and beta TCR counts tracked tumor mutation counts.

The time point was: sample taken at primary tumor resection. Which antigens these TCRs recognize remains unknown. TCRdb redid the calling of the 5' RACE reads with MiXCR, one entry per CDR3 protein. The table has roughly 9,600 distinct CDR3 sequences, around 6.6% seen once. Material: lung tumor tissue, obtained at surgery. The receptors stem from a male donor with early-stage non-small cell lung cancer.

This clonotype showed up many times. V and J are TRBV4-2 and TRBJ1-1; TRBD1 might be the D (6 bases). Germline CDR1 and CDR2: LGHNA and YNFKEQ. Trimming pared 0 bases from V and 4 bases from J, leaving 21 bases between. The CDR3 is 18 residues long. CDR3: CASSQDPGDRPRVTEAFF. The CDR3 DNA sequence: TGTGCCAGCAGCCAAGATCCCGGCGACAGGCCGCGGGTCACTGAAGCTTTCTTT.

This clonotype was seen many times. J is TRBJ2-3 and V is TRBV18; possible D gene TRBD1, 5 bases. CDR1 is KGHSH, CDR2 LQKENI, per germline. V lost 2 bases and J lost 3, with 9 bases in between. The CDR3 covers 14 residues. CDR3: CASSPWGQTDTQYF. The DNA of the CDR3 is TGTGCCAGCTCACCATGGGGCCAGACAGATACGCAGTATTTT. Full variable domain (missing parts from reference TRBV18 and TRBJ2-3): NAGVMQNPRHLVRRRGQEARLRCSPMKGHSHVYWYRQLPEEGLKFMVYLQKENIIDESGMPKERFSAEFPKEGPSILRIQQVVRGDSAAYFCASSPWGQTDTQYFGPGTRLTVL.

This clonotype has a handful of counts. This sequence joins TRBV28 and TRBJ2-7; perhaps D is TRBD1 or TRBD2 (7 bases each). Trimming cost V 7 bases and J 1 base, with 17 bases left between them. Germline V gene sequence: CDR1 MDHEN, CDR2 SYDVKM. The length of the CDR3 is 15 residues. In DNA form, the CDR3 reads TGTGCCAGCAATTCGGGGGGACAGCAGTCCTACGAGCAGTACTTC. Encoded protein: CASNSGGQQSYEQYF.

This clonotype came up many times. This sequence joins TRBV5-6 and TRBJ1-5; D is perhaps TRBD1 (6 bases). The CDR3 sequence is 19 residues long. The V and J ends lost 3 bases and 2 bases respectively, with 24 bases between them. The V gene's germline CDR1 is SGHDT and CDR2 YYEEEE. CDR3 sequence (DNA): TGTGCCAGCAGCTCAAGGGGGGCAGGGTCTTTAGTTGGCAATCAGCCCCAGCATTTT. Amino acid sequence: CASSSRGAGSLVGNQPQHF.

This clonotype was recorded many times. This chain links TRBV12-3 or TRBV12-4 with TRBJ2-1, with 7 bases aligning to TRBD2. The CDR3 has 17 residues. V lost 5 bases and J lost 6; bases outside the gene matches: 16. The CDR3 region is CASSPPSGVSFGNEQFF. CDR3 in DNA: TGTGCCAGCAGTCCCCCCAGCGGGGTAAGCTTTGGCAATGAGCAGTTCTTC.

This clonotype was seen ten or more times. The V gene is TRBV6-7, the J gene TRBJ1-5; D uncertain. TRBV6-7 is an open reading frame whose function is uncertain. The V end was cut by 6 bases, the J end by 7 bases, with 10 bases between. This CDR3 has 12 amino acids. Here the CDR3 reads CASSHQAQPQHF. The CDR3 DNA reads as TGTGCCAGCAGCCACCAGGCACAGCCCCAGCATTTT.

The chain recombines TRBV4-3 with TRBJ2-5; the D is unclear. The CDR3 totals 13 residues. Looked up from germline, CDR1 is LGHNA and CDR2 is YSLEER. The V gene lost 1 base and the J gene lost 4 bases, with 7 bases spanning the gap. Written as DNA, the CDR3 is TGCGCCAGCAGCCAAGGCCGGCGAGAGACCCAGTACTTC. Its translation: CASSQGRRETQYF.

By its share, this clonotype is medium-sized (0.01 to 0.1%). The chain joins TRBV3-1 to TRBJ1-6; D perhaps matches TRBD1 (6 bases). The germline V gene has CDR1 LGHDT and CDR2 YNNKEL (reference sequence). V was pared by 4 bases and J by 6 bases, with 16 bases between. The CDR3 contains 16 residues. The CDR3 here is CASSPSVRGSNSPLHF. CDR3 bases: TGTGCCAGCAGCCCATCTGTTAGGGGGAGTAATTCACCCCTCCACTTT. The full variable domain, completed using reference TRBV3-1 and TRBJ1-6, is DTAVSQTPKYLVTQMGNDKSIKCEQNLGHDTMYWYKQDSKKFLKIMFSYNNKELIINETVPNRFSPKSPDKAHLNLHINSLELGDSAVYFCASSPSVRGSNSPLHFGNGTRLTVT.

The table lists this clonotype with many counts. The chain employs TRBV5-4 and TRBJ1-1; possible D gene TRBD1, 5 bases. Looked up from germline, CDR1 is SGHNT and CDR2 is YYREEE (reference sequence). V was pared by 3 bases and J by 0 bases, with 9 bases between. CDR3 length: 14 amino acids. The CDR3, as DNA: TGTGCCAGCAGCTCTGGACAATTGAACACTGAAGCTTTCTTT. It is translated as CASSSGQLNTEAFF.

This clonotype was counted at least ten times. The chain joins TRBV28 to TRBJ2-7, with TRBD1 as a possible D gene (6 bases). This CDR3 comprises 13 residues. Trimming pared 5 bases from V and 7 bases from J, leaving 15 bases between. The V gene's germline CDR1 is MDHEN and CDR2 SYDVKM. The CDR3 loop reads CASSNRVPGEQYF. CDR3 DNA sequence: TGTGCCAGCAGTAACAGGGTGCCCGGGGAGCAGTACTTC.

This clonotype was seen repeatedly, ten times or more. V usage is TRBV4-2 and J usage is TRBJ1-2; D gene uncertain. Trimming left V 4 bases short and J 2 bases short, with 8 bases between. Germline CDR1 is LGHNA and CDR2 is YNFKEQ. The CDR3 runs 13 residues. The CDR3 sequence is CASSLDGNYGYTF. Written as DNA, the CDR3 is TGTGCCAGCAGCCTTGATGGAAACTATGGCTACACCTTC.

This clonotype was seen at least ten times. The gene calls are TRBV13 and TRBJ2-3, with D uncertain. The V end lost 0 bases, the J end lost 5 bases, and 3 bases lay between the germline ends. The germline V gene has CDR1 PRHDT and CDR2 FYEKMQ (reference sequence). The CDR3 extends over 12 amino acids. CDR3 loop: CASSLGVDTQYF. The CDR3 nucleotides read TGTGCCAGCAGCTTAGGTGTAGATACGCAGTATTTT.